The 10 T cell receptor beta chains reported below all come from one sample, sequenced in a study of shared clonotypes between healthy human individuals. Using immunoSEQ multiplex PCR, the repertoire was profiled, and TCRdb retains in-frame clones only, with some absent. The data show about 520,000 clones, 90% to 97% seen once. Sequencing was done on a sample of naive CD4+ T cells sorted from blood. The subset is: CD45RA+ positively selected. The receptors derive from a woman in her thirties in good health.

This chain uses TRBV5-1 with TRBJ2-7; TRBD2 is a possible D gene (6 bases). Trimming left V 4 bases short and J 5 bases short, with 28 bases between. The CDR3 length is 18 residues. Germline loops: CDR1 SGHRS, CDR2 YFSETQ. The CDR3 reads CASSGGRPAGRIPHEQYF. Written as DNA, the CDR3 is TGCGCCAGCAGCGGCGGGCGACCGGCGGGACGCATTCCCCACGAGCAGTACTTC.

The V call is TRBV28, the J call TRBJ2-7; 8 nucleotides align to TRBD2. The CDR3 has 16 amino acids. Per the germline V gene, CDR1 is MDHEN and CDR2 is SYDVKM. The V gene end was trimmed by 2 bases and the J gene end by 5 bases; junction bases not matched to a gene: 11. The CDR3 protein is CASSLPPPVAGNEQYF. CDR3 bases: TGTGCCAGCAGTTTACCCCCTCCGGTAGCGGGAAACGAGCAGTACTTC.

V and J are TRBV6-1 and TRBJ1-2, with D possibly matching TRBD1 (6 bases). The V and J ends lost 0 bases and 4 bases respectively, with 15 bases between them. The CDR3 is 16 residues long. The germline gives CDR1 MNHNS, CDR2 SASEGT. The CDR3, as DNA: TGTGCCAGCAGTGAAGCAGTCCGGGGGCGGTCCTATGGCTACACCTTC. This codes for CASSEAVRGRSYGYTF.

The chain uses TRBV2 and TRBJ2-7; 8 nucleotides agree with TRBD1. This CDR3 has 15 residues. The ends lost 7 bases at V and 0 bases at J; junction bases unmatched: 8. Germline CDR1 SNHLY, CDR2 FYNNEI. The CDR3: CASTPDRALSYEQYF. The DNA for the CDR3 is TGTGCCAGCACCCCGGACAGGGCCCTCTCCTACGAGCAGTACTTC.

The chain is built from TRBV19 and TRBJ1-6; tentatively, D is TRBD1 (6 bases). Germline CDR1 reads LNHDA; CDR2 reads SQIVND (reference sequence). Trimming took 5 bases from V and 7 from J, leaving 15 bases between them. The CDR3 is 15 amino acids. The CDR3, as DNA: TGTGCCAGTAGTGCCTCAGGGGACACCAATTCACCCCTCCACTTT. Translating it yields CASSASGDTNSPLHF.

V gene TRBV5-5 combines with J gene TRBJ1-3; possible D gene TRBD1, 6 bases. The CDR3 is 16 residues long. The germline CDR1 and CDR2 sequences are SGHKS and YYEKEE (reference sequence). The V and J ends lost 2 bases and 2 bases respectively, with 14 bases between them. Here the CDR3 DNA reads TGTGCCAGCAGCTTAGCGGCAGGGGCTACTGGAAACACCATATATTTT. Its translation is CASSLAAGATGNTIYF. Based on the CDR3 plus reference TRBV5-5 and TRBJ1-3, the full variable domain is DAGVTQSPTHLIKTRGQQVTLRCSPISGHKSVSWYQQVLGQGPQFIFQYYEKEERGRGNFPDRFSARQFPNYSSELNVNALLLGDSALYLCASSLAAGATGNTIYFGEGSWLTVV.

The rearrangement uses TRBV9 and TRBJ1-1; TRBD1 might be the D (5 bases). Trimming took off 3 bases at V and 0 bases at J, with 18 bases between the two ends. The length of the CDR3 is 17 residues. Germline V gene sequence: CDR1 SGDLS, CDR2 YYNGEE. Here the CDR3 reads CASSATGIQVMNTEAFF. CDR3 coding DNA: TGTGCCAGCAGCGCCACTGGAATACAGGTCATGAACACTGAAGCTTTCTTT.

The CDR3 region is CAWSRGREASNEKLFF. The CDR3, as DNA: TGTGCCTGGAGTAGAGGCAGGGAGGCGTCTAATGAAAAACTGTTTTTT. The chain uses TRBV30 and TRBJ1-4; tentatively, D is TRBD1 (5 bases). V was shortened by 2 bases and J by 3 bases, with 16 bases between the two germline ends. Per germline, CDR1 GTSNPN and CDR2 SVGIG (reference sequence). The CDR3 length is 16 residues.

The V call is TRBV10-3, the J call TRBJ1-1, with TRBD1 as a possible D gene (5 bases). V was cut by 0 bases and J by 0 bases, with 8 bases left in between. From germline, CDR1 is ENHRY and CDR2 SYGVKD. This CDR3 spans 15 amino acids. The CDR3 protein is CAISESGVVNTEAFF. The CDR3 nucleotides read TGTGCCATCAGTGAGTCGGGGGTGGTGAACACTGAAGCTTTCTTT.

This clone was seen just once. The V gene is TRBV4-2, the J gene TRBJ2-3; D gene unclear. The germline V and J ends were trimmed by 0 bases and 0 bases, with 10 bases remaining between them. The CDR3 covers 16 residues. Germline CDR1 reads LGHNA; CDR2 reads YNFKEQ. Here the CDR3 DNA reads TGTGCCAGCAGCCAAGATCGCCAGCCTAGCACAGATACGCAGTATTTT. Residues: CASSQDRQPSTDTQYF.